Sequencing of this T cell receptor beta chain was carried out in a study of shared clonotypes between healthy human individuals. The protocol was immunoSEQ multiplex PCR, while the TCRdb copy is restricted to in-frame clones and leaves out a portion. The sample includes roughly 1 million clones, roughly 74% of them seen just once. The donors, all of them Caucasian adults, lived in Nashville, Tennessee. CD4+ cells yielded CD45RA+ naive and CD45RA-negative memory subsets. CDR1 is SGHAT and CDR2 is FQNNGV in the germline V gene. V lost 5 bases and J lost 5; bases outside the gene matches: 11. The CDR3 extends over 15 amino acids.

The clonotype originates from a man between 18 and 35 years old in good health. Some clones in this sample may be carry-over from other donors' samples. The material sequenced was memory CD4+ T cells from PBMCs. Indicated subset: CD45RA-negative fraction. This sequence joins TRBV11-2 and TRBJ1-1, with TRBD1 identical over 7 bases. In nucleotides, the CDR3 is TGTGCCAGCAGCCCCCGACAGGGATCGGTTACTGAAGCTTTCTTT. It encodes CASSPRQGSVTEAFF. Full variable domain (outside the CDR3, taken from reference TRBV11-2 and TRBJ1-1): EAGVAQSPRYKIIEKRQSVAFWCNPISGHATLYWYQQILGQGPKLLIQFQNNGVVDDSQLPKDRFSAERLKGVDSTLKIQPAKLEDSAVYLCASSPRQGSVTEAFFGQGTRLTVV.